Presented here are 17 T cell receptor beta chains from one specimen sequenced in a study of shared clonotypes between healthy human individuals. Method: immunoSEQ multiplex PCR; TCRdb's copy keeps in-frame clones and lacks some. The sample gives about 2.4 million clones, more than 85% of which show up once; approximately 0.37% is in the top ten. The material sequenced was naive CD4+ T cells from PBMCs. Subset in this sample: CD45RA+ positively selected. The receptors come from a man between 18 and 35 years old in good health. Some clones in this sample may be carry-over from other donors' samples.

This clone was observed once. This chain uses TRBV7-9 with TRBJ2-3; no clear D. This CDR3 region has 10 residues. Trimming left V 6 bases short and J 7 bases short, with 5 bases between. CDR1 is SEHNR, CDR2 FQNEAQ, per germline (reference sequence). For the CDR3, the DNA is TGTGCCAGCAGGGGATATACGCAGTATTTT. Protein product: CASRGYTQYF.

This clone was counted a single time. V is TRBV28 and J is TRBJ1-5, with D perhaps matching TRBD1 (5 bases). Trimming cost V 9 bases and J 1 base, with 16 bases left between them. Per germline, CDR1 MDHEN and CDR2 SYDVKM. The CDR3 totals 15 residues. The CDR3 DNA reads as TGTGCCAGTAGACTCCAGGGATCGAGCAATCAGCCCCAGCATTTT. Its translation: CASRLQGSSNQPQHF.

The V and J genes are TRBV7-2 and TRBJ2-7; TRBD1 is a possible D gene (5 bases). The CDR3 extends over 14 amino acids. Trimming pared 5 bases from V and 0 bases from J, leaving 11 bases between. Germline lookup yields CDR1 SGHTA and CDR2 FQGNSA. CDR3 region: CASSTTAFSYEQYF. The CDR3 DNA reads as TGTGCCAGCAGCACGACAGCTTTCTCCTACGAGCAGTACTTC.

The J gene is TRBJ2-1, the V gene TRBV13; D remains ambiguous. From germline, CDR1 is PRHDT and CDR2 FYEKMQ (reference sequence). Trimming left V 0 bases short and J 7 bases short, with 7 bases between. The CDR3 contains 13 residues. This CDR3 is CASSLGVFNEQFF. For the CDR3, the DNA is TGTGCCAGCAGCTTAGGGGTGTTTAATGAGCAGTTCTTC.

This chain uses TRBV28 with TRBJ2-3, with a weak D call TRBD1 (5 bases). Germline V lookup: CDR1 MDHEN, CDR2 SYDVKM. This CDR3 has 14 amino acids. V was pared by 4 bases and J by 7 bases, with 15 bases between. CDR3 region: CASSSSPRANTQYF. CDR3 bases: TGTGCCAGCAGTTCATCCCCCAGGGCGAATACGCAGTATTTT.

This chain joins TRBV4-1 and TRBJ2-7, with a weak D call TRBD2 (5 bases). The CDR3 sequence is 14 residues long. V was cut by 5 bases and J by 6 bases, with 17 bases left in between. CDR1 and CDR2 (germline): MGHRA, YSYEKL. The CDR3 spells CASSTGEKGLEQYF. The CDR3, as DNA: TGCGCCAGCAGCACCGGGGAGAAGGGCCTCGAGCAGTACTTC.

Note on this clone: Other DNA sequences in this specimen translate into the identical CDR3. J is TRBJ2-5 and V is TRBV6-6; no definite D call. The germline V and J ends were trimmed by 0 bases and 2 bases, with 10 bases remaining between them. Germline assignment: CDR1 MNHNY and CDR2 SVGAGI (reference sequence). The length of the CDR3 is 15 residues. The CDR3 sequence: CASSYSGLDQETQYF. The CDR3 bases are TGTGCCAGCAGTTACTCGGGGTTGGATCAAGAGACCCAGTACTTC.

This chain uses TRBV20-1 with TRBJ2-5, with D unclear. Trimming took off 7 bases at V and 2 bases at J, with 8 bases between the two ends. Germline CDR1 DFQATT, CDR2 SNEGSKA (reference sequence). The CDR3 runs 11 residues. For the CDR3, the DNA is TGCAGTGGGCCAGTACAAGAGACCCAGTACTTC. Translating gives CSGPVQETQYF.

This clone was seen a single time. The V call is TRBV18, the J call TRBJ1-2; TRBD1 might be the D (6 bases). Germline CDR1 and CDR2: KGHSH and LQKENI. The CDR3 is 15 residues long. Trimming shortened V by 3 bases and J by 1 base, and 12 bases separated the two germline ends. The DNA of the CDR3 is TGTGCCAGCTCACCGGGACAAGCTCATAACTATGGCTACACCTTC. Translating it yields CASSPGQAHNYGYTF.

The CDR3: CASSQDGGTYNEQFF. The CDR3 nucleotides read TGTGCCAGCAGCCAAGATGGAGGGACTTATAATGAGCAGTTCTTC. V usage is TRBV4-2 and J usage is TRBJ2-1; weak D call: TRBD2 (6 bases). V lost 0 bases, J lost 7 bases, and 13 bases lay in between. CDR3 size: 15 residues. CDR1 and CDR2 from the germline V gene are LGHNA and YNFKEQ.

The V and J genes are TRBV29-1 and TRBJ2-7, with 8 bases lining up with TRBD2. The CDR3 covers 13 residues. Looked up from germline, CDR1 is SQVTM and CDR2 is ANQGSEA. Unmatched junction bases numbered 10, after V lost 8 bases and J lost 4 bases. This CDR3 reads CSTQRGRGYEQYF. CDR3 DNA sequence: TGCAGCACCCAGCGGGGGAGAGGGTACGAGCAGTACTTC.

CDR3 sequence: CASSFSFGSYEQYF. The CDR3 DNA reads as TGTGCCAGCAGCTTCTCATTCGGGAGCTACGAGCAGTACTTC. The chain combines TRBV6-1 with TRBJ2-7; D is perhaps TRBD2 (6 bases). Germline assignment: CDR1 MNHNS and CDR2 SASEGT. The CDR3 is 14 residues long. V was clipped by 6 bases and J by 3 bases, with 15 bases between them.

The count of this clone is one. This chain links TRBV28 with TRBJ2-4, with D perhaps TRBD1 or TRBD2 (5 bases each). The CDR3 contains 12 residues. Germline CDR1 and CDR2: MDHEN and SYDVKM. V was trimmed by 6 bases and J by 8 bases, leaving 11 bases between them. The CDR3 DNA is TGTGCCAGCAGGGCTCAGGGAGACATTCAGTACTTC. The encoded protein is CASRAQGDIQYF.

The J gene is TRBJ1-1, the V gene TRBV10-3; perhaps TRBD1 as D (6 bases). Deletions cut 5 bases from V and 1 base from J, with 8 bases between. Per germline, CDR1 ENHRY and CDR2 SYGVKD. The length of the CDR3 is 13 residues. The CDR3 DNA is TGTGCCATCAGTTTGGACAGGAACACTGAAGCTTTCTTT. Translated, it gives CAISLDRNTEAFF.

The chain carries TRBV7-8 and TRBJ2-3; D remains ambiguous. Germline V CDR1 and CDR2: SGHVS, FQNEAQ. The CDR3 length is 15 residues. V was cut by 1 base and J by 0 bases, with 8 bases left in between. The CDR3 reads CASSLGQTSTDTQYF. CDR3 DNA: TGTGCCAGCAGCTTAGGGCAAACTAGCACAGATACGCAGTATTTT.

CDR3 sequence: CASREVTEAFF. The CDR3 DNA is TGTGCCAGCAGGGAGGTCACTGAAGCTTTCTTT. This chain uses TRBV6-1 with TRBJ1-1; D unclear. The V end was cut by 6 bases, the J end by 4 bases, with 6 bases between. Germline CDR1 MNHNS, CDR2 SASEGT. There are 11 residues in the CDR3.

The CDR3 loop reads CATSRGTGLSTDTQYF. DNA for the CDR3: TGTGCCACCAGCAGGGGGACAGGGCTTAGCACAGATACGCAGTATTTT. The genes are TRBV15 and TRBJ2-3, with 9 bases aligning to TRBD1. Losses at the gene ends were 3 bases for V and 0 bases for J; bases not matched to a gene: 4. Germline V gene sequence: CDR1 LNHNV, CDR2 YYDKDF (reference sequence). The CDR3 contains 16 residues.